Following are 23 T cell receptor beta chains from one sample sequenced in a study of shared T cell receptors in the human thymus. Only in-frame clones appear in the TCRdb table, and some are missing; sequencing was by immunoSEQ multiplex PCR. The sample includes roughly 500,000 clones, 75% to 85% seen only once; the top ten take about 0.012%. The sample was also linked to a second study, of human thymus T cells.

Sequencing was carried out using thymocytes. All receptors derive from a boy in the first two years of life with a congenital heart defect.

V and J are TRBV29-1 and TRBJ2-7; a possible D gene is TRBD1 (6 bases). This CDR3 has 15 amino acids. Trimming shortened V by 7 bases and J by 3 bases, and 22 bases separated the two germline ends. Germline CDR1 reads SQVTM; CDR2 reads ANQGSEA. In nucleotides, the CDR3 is TGCAGCGCCACGACAGGACCAAAGGGGAGCTACGAGCAGTACTTC. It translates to CSATTGPKGSYEQYF.

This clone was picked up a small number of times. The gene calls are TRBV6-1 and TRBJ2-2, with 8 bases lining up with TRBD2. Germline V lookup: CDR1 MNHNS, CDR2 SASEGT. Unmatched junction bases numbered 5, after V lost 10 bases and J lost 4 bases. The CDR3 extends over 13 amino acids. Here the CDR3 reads CAIGRGGTGELFF. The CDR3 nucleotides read TGTGCCATCGGGAGGGGCGGCACCGGGGAGCTGTTTTTT.

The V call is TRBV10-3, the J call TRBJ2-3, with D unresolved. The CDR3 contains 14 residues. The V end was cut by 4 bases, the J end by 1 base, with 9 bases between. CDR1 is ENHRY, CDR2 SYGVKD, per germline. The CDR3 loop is CAISVNPGTDTQYF. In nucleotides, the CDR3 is TGTGCCATCAGTGTGAACCCGGGCACAGATACGCAGTATTTT.

The CDR3 reads CASSSRTGPETQYF. The CDR3 nucleotides are TGTGCCAGCAGCTCCAGGACAGGGCCAGAGACCCAGTACTTC. J is TRBJ2-5 and V is TRBV7-9; 8 bases line up with TRBD1. CDR1 and CDR2 (germline): SEHNR, FQNEAQ (reference sequence). The CDR3 sequence is 14 residues long. Losses at the gene ends were 4 bases for V and 4 bases for J; bases not matched to a gene: 5.

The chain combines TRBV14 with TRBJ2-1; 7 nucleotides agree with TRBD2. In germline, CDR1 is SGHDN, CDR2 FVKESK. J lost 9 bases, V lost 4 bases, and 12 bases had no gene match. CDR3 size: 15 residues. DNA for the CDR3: TGTGCCAGCAGCCCAGTCGGGGGAGGGCCTTGTGAGCAGTTCTTC. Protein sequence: CASSPVGGGPCEQFF.

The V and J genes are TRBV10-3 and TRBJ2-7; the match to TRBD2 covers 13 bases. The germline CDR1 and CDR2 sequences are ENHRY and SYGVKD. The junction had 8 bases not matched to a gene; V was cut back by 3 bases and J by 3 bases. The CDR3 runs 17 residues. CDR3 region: CAISEGETSGRNYEQYF. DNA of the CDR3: TGTGCCATCAGTGAAGGGGAGACTAGCGGGAGGAACTACGAGCAGTACTTC.

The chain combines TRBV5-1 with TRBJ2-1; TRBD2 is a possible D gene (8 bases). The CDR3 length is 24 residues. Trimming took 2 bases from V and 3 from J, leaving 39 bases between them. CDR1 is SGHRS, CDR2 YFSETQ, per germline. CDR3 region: CASSFPGGGAGGFKSHRFYNEQFF. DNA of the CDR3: TGCGCCAGCAGCTTCCCGGGAGGGGGCGCGGGAGGTTTCAAGAGCCACCGATTCTACAATGAGCAGTTCTTC. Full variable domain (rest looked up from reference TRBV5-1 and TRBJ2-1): KAGVTQTPRYLIKTRGQQVTLSCSPISGHRSVSWYQQTPGQGLQFLFEYFSETQRNKGNFPGRFSGRQFSNSRSEMNVSTLELGDSALYLCASSFPGGGAGGFKSHRFYNEQFFGPGTRLTVL.

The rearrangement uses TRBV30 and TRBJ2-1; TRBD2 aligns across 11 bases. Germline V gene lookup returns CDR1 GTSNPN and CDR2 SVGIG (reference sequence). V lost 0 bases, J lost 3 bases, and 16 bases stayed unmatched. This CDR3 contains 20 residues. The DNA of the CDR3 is TGTGCCTGGAGTGTACTAGGGTGCGGTAGCGGGAGGGCCGGCTACAATGAGCAGTTCTTC. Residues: CAWSVLGCGSGRAGYNEQFF. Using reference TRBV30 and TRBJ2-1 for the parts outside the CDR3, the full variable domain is SQTIHQWPATLVQPVGSPLSLECTVEGTSNPNLYWYRQAAGRGLQLLFYSVGIGQISSEVPQNLSASRPQDRQFILSSKKLLLSDSGFYLCAWSVLGCGSGRAGYNEQFFGPGTRLTVL.

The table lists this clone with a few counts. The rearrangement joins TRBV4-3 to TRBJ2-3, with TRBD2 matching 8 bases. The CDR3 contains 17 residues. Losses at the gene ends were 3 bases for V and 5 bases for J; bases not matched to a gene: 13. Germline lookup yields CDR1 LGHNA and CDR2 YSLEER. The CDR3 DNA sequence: TGCGCCAGCAGCCAGATGACTAGCGCCTCCGGGCAAGATACGCAGTATTTT. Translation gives CASSQMTSASGQDTQYF.

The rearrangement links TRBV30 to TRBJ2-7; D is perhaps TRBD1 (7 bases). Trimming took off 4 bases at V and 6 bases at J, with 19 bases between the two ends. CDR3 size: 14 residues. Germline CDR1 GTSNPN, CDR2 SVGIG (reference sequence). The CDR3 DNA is TGTGCCTGGACCCCGGAGGGGGCTGCAGGCGAGCAGTACTTC. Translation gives CAWTPEGAAGEQYF.

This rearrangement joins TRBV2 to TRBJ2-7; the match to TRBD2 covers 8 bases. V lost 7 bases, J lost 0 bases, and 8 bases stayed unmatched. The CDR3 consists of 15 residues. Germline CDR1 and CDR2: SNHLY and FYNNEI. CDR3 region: CASIIGTSPSYEQYF. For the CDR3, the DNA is TGTGCCAGCATCATAGGGACTAGTCCCTCCTACGAGCAGTACTTC. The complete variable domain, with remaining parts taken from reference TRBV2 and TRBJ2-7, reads EPEVTQTPSHQVTQMGQEVILRCVPISNHLYFYWYRQILGQKVEFLVSFYNNEISEKSEIFDDQFSVERPDGSNFTLKIRSTKLEDSAMYFCASIIGTSPSYEQYFGPGTRLTVT.

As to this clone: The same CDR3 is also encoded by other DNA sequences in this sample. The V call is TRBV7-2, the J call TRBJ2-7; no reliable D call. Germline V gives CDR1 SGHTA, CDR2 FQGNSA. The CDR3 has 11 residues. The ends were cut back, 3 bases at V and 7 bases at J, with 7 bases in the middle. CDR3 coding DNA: TGTGCCAGCAGCTTGGTCGGTGAGCAGTACTTC. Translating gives CASSLVGEQYF.

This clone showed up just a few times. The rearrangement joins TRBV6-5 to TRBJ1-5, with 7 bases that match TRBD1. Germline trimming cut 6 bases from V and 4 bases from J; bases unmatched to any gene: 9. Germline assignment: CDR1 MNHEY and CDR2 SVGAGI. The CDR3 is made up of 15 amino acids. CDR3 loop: CASRLTGTRNQPQHF. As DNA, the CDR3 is TGTGCCAGCAGGCTGACAGGGACTAGGAATCAGCCCCAGCATTTT.

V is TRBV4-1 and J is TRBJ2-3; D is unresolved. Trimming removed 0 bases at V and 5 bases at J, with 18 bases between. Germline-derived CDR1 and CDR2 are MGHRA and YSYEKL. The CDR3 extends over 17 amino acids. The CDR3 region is CASSQESGLWAQDTQYF. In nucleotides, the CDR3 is TGCGCCAGCAGCCAAGAAAGTGGCCTATGGGCTCAAGATACGCAGTATTTT.

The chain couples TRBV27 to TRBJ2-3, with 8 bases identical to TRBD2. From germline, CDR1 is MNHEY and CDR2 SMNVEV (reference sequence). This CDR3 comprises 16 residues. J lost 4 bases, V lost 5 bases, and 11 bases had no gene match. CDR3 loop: CASSPPQRERADTQYF. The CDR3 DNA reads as TGTGCCAGCAGTCCCCCACAGCGGGAGAGGGCAGATACGCAGTATTTT.

CDR3 sequence: CASSLSVTRAPYEQYF. In nucleotides, the CDR3 is TGTGCCAGCAGTTTATCTGTTACTCGAGCCCCCTACGAGCAGTACTTC. The chain couples TRBV27 to TRBJ2-7; D ambiguous. V was pared by 0 bases and J by 2 bases, with 14 bases between. CDR1 is MNHEY and CDR2 is SMNVEV in the germline V gene (reference sequence). CDR3 length: 16 amino acids.

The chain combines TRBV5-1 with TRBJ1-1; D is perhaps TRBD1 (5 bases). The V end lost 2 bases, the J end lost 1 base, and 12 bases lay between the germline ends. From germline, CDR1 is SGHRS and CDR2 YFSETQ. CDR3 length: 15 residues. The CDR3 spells CASSFWGGENTEAFF. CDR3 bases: TGCGCCAGCAGCTTTTGGGGGGGGGAGAACACTGAAGCTTTCTTT.

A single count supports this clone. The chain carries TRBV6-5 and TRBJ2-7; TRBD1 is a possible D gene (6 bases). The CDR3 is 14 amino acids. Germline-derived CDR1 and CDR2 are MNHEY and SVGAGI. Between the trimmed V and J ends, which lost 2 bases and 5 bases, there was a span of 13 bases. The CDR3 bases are TGTGCCAGCAGTTACGAGGCAGGGGCCCACGAGCAGTACTTC. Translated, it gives CASSYEAGAHEQYF.

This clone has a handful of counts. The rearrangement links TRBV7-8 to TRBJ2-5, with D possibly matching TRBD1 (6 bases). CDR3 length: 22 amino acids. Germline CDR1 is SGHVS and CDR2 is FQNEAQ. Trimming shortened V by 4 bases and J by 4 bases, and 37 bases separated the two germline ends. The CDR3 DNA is TGTGCCAGCAGCTCCCCTGGTTTGCAGGGGAAGGGTGGGGTGGTAAAGGGAGAGACCCAGTACTTC. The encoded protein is CASSSPGLQGKGGVVKGETQYF.

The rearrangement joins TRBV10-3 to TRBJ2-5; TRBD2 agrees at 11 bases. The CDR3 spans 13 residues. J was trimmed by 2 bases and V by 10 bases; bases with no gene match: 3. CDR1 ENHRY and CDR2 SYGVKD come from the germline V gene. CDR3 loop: CANLAGGQETQYF. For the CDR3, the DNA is TGTGCCAACCTAGCGGGAGGTCAAGAGACCCAGTACTTC.

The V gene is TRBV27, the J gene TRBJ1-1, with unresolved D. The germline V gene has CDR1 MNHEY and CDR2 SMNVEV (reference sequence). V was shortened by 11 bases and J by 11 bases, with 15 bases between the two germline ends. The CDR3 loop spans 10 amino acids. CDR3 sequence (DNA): TGTGCCCCCGGGTCCCCTGGGGCTTTCTTT. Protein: CAPGSPGAFF.

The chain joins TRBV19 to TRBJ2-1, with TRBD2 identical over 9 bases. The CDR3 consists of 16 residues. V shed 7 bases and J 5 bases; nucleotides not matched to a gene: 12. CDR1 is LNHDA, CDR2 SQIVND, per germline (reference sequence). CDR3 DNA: TGTGCCAGTAAGGTTTTTGCGGGAGGGTTAGACAATGAGCAGTTCTTC. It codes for CASKVFAGGLDNEQFF.

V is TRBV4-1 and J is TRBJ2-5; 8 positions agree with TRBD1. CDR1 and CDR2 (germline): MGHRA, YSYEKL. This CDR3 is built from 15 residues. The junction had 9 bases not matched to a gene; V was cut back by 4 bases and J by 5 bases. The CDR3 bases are TGCGCCAGCAGCCCGACAGGGGCTGGATGGGAGACCCAGTACTTC. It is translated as CASSPTGAGWETQYF.